These 15 T cell receptor beta chains were all obtained from the same sample, sequenced in a study of blood T cells in healthy people across ages. Then a second PCR, running roughly 7 to 11 cycles, was carried out with a sample-barcoded 5' primer and a J-beta primer mix. TCRdb recomputed calls from the 5' RACE reads with MiXCR, one row per CDR3 protein. The repertoire consists of 550,000 to 750,000 distinct CDR3 sequences, with roughly 21% occurring once and the leading ten covering approximately 3.7%. Specimen: blood. Source of these receptors: a man between 65 and 85 years old in good health.

Many counts were recorded for this clonotype. This chain joins TRBV5-1 and TRBJ2-1; 9 nucleotides match TRBD2. The V gene end was trimmed by 1 base and the J gene end by 6 bases; junction bases not matched to a gene: 5. This CDR3 has 15 residues. Germline lookup yields CDR1 SGHRS and CDR2 YFSETQ. The CDR3 DNA follows: TGCGCCAGCAGCTTGTTAGCGGGAGCTCCCAATGAGCAGTTCTTC. Encoded protein: CASSLLAGAPNEQFF.

This clonotype was counted a few times. The chain carries TRBV7-2 and TRBJ2-7, with 11 bases fitting TRBD2. The CDR3 loop spans 16 amino acids. The germline V gene encodes CDR1 SGHTA and CDR2 FQGNSA. The V gene end was trimmed by 5 bases and the J gene end by 0 bases; junction bases not matched to a gene: 6. The CDR3 protein is CASSQGLAGSSYEQYF. The DNA for the CDR3 is TGTGCCAGCAGCCAAGGACTAGCGGGCAGCTCCTACGAGCAGTACTTC.

This clonotype has at least ten counts. The chain uses TRBV6-2 or TRBV6-3 and TRBJ2-7, with D possibly matching TRBD2 (5 bases). Trimming left V 2 bases short and J 6 bases short, with 11 bases between. Germline values: CDR1 MNHEY, CDR2 SVGEGT. The CDR3 loop spans 13 amino acids. The CDR3 region has the DNA TGTGCCAGCAGTTACGTCCCGGACTTCGAGCAGTACTTC. Residues: CASSYVPDFEQYF.

The rearrangement uses TRBV5-1 and TRBJ2-2; either TRBD1 or TRBD2 may supply D (5 bases each). The CDR3 covers 17 residues. Trimming removed 3 bases from V and 7 bases from J, with 22 bases in between. Germline V gene lookup returns CDR1 SGHRS and CDR2 YFSETQ. The DNA for the CDR3 is TGCGCCAGCAGCTCAGGTCCCCAGCGGAATGGGGGCGGGGAGCTGTTTTTT. It codes for CASSSGPQRNGGGELFF.

V and J are TRBV28 and TRBJ2-3; D could derive from TRBD1 or TRBD2 (5 bases each). This CDR3 has 15 amino acids. Trimming pared 5 bases from V and 2 bases from J, leaving 14 bases between. CDR1 MDHEN and CDR2 SYDVKM come from the germline V gene. The CDR3 bases are TGTGCCAGCAGTCTGAGAGGGGCATACACAGATACGCAGTATTTT. Protein sequence: CASSLRGAYTDTQYF.

This clonotype was seen a handful of times. The chain recombines TRBV29-1 with TRBJ2-7, with 12 bases lining up with TRBD2. With V trimmed by 7 bases and J by 4 bases, 8 bases remained unmatched. The germline gives CDR1 SQVTM, CDR2 ANQGSEA. The CDR3 is made up of 14 amino acids. The CDR3 protein is CSAVMTSGSYEQYF. The CDR3 nucleotides read TGCAGCGCCGTGATGACTAGCGGGAGTTACGAGCAGTACTTC.

This clonotype occurred a few times. CDR3 residues: CASSEVGAGANVLTF. Here the CDR3 DNA reads TGTGCCAGCAGTGAAGTTGGGGCTGGGGCCAACGTCCTGACTTTC. The chain recombines TRBV2 with TRBJ2-6; D is unresolved. V lost 1 base to trimming and J lost 2 bases, with 6 bases between them. This CDR3 comprises 15 residues. Germline V CDR1 and CDR2: SNHLY, FYNNEI.

V gene TRBV10-1 combines with J gene TRBJ1-5; no definite D call. CDR1 is WNHNN, CDR2 SYGVQD, per germline (reference sequence). The CDR3 length is 12 residues. V lost 2 bases to trimming and J lost 7 bases, with 6 bases between them. CDR3 in DNA: TGCGCCAGCAGTGAGGGACCCCAGCCCCAGCATTTT. It translates to CASSEGPQPQHF.

This clonotype turned up a few times. V gene TRBV28 combines with J gene TRBJ2-2; 11 bases are a match to TRBD1. The ends lost 4 bases at V and 6 bases at J; junction bases unmatched: 10. This CDR3 comprises 17 residues. Looked up from germline, CDR1 is MDHEN and CDR2 is SYDVKM. CDR3 coding DNA: TGTGCCAGCAGTTCCTACGGACAGGGGGCGGTATCCGGGGAGCTGTTTTTT. Translated: CASSSYGQGAVSGELFF.

The chain joins TRBV20-1 to TRBJ2-6; D remains ambiguous. CDR1 DFQATT and CDR2 SNEGSKA come from the germline V gene (reference sequence). The CDR3 contains 17 residues. V shed 3 bases and J shed 0 bases, with 15 bases lying between them. CDR3 sequence reads: CSASGQEFVSGANVLTF. The CDR3, as DNA: TGCAGTGCTAGTGGTCAGGAATTTGTCTCTGGGGCCAACGTCCTGACTTTC.

The chain combines TRBV5-4 with TRBJ2-7; D might be TRBD1 (5 bases). Germline CDR1 and CDR2: SGHNT and YYREEE (reference sequence). V dropped 5 bases and J dropped 0 bases, with 15 bases sitting between them. CDR3 length equals 15 residues. The CDR3 loop reads CASSQDSALSYEQYF. CDR3 bases: TGTGCCAGCAGTCAAGACAGTGCCCTCTCCTACGAGCAGTACTTC. The full variable domain, with the rest looked up from reference TRBV5-4 and TRBJ2-7, is ETGVTQSPTHLIKTRGQQVTLRCSSQSGHNTVSWYQQALGQGPQFIFQYYREEENGRGNFPPRFSGLQFPNYSSELNVNALELDDSALYLCASSQDSALSYEQYFGPGTRLTVT.

This clonotype showed up just a few times. V gene TRBV4-2 combines with J gene TRBJ2-1, with D tentatively TRBD1 or TRBD2 (6 bases each). Per the germline V gene, CDR1 is LGHNA and CDR2 is YNFKEQ. The V end lost 0 bases, the J end lost 0 bases, and 18 bases lay between the germline ends. This CDR3 has 19 residues. The CDR3 DNA follows: TGTGCCAGCAGCCAAGACCTGGAAATAGCGGACAGCTCCTACAATGAGCAGTTCTTC. Encoded protein: CASSQDLEIADSSYNEQFF.

There are many counts of this clonotype. This chain uses TRBV27 with TRBJ2-7; tentatively, D is TRBD2 (7 bases). The CDR3 is 14 residues long. Trimming left V 6 bases short and J 4 bases short, with 16 bases between. Germline lookup yields CDR1 MNHEY and CDR2 SMNVEV (reference sequence). CDR3 in DNA: TGTGCCAGCAGAGGGGGAGGGGGTAGGTACGAGCAGTACTTC. Amino acid sequence: CASRGGGGRYEQYF.

This clonotype has a handful of counts. The genes are TRBV27 and TRBJ2-5, with a tentative D call TRBD2 (5 bases). The J call may be in error: the DNA end matches TRBJ2-7 better. CDR3 length equals 15 residues. Germline V gives CDR1 MNHEY, CDR2 SMNVEV (reference sequence). The CDR3 region is CASSLYSDPRYEQYF. In nucleotides, the CDR3 is TGTGCCAGCAGTTTATATAGCGATCCGCGATACGAGCAGTACTTC.

The chain combines TRBV11-2 with TRBJ2-5; 9 nucleotides align to TRBD1. Trimming took 5 bases from V and 4 from J; bases not matched to a gene: 5. Germline loops: CDR1 SGHAT, CDR2 FQNNGV. The CDR3 has 14 amino acids. DNA for the CDR3: TGTGCCAGCAGCGGGACAGGGTTTGCAGAGACCCAGTACTTC. Protein product: CASSGTGFAETQYF.